This T cell receptor (beta chain) derives from a study of T cell responses to AZD1222 COVID-19 vaccine (dated by TCRdb to about 2021). Looking at the study overall: Because spike-specific TCR depth and breadth did not differ between the two schedules, AZD1222 recipients who got a second dose at roughly 4 weeks were pooled with those who got a second dose at roughly 12 weeks. Trial participants were enrolled into age subgroups of 18-55, 56-69 and 70-plus years, which contained around 140, 26 and 57 TCR-sequenced participants, respectively. A total of around 240 trial participants underwent TCR sequencing, of whom around 210 had received two doses of AZD1222 and some 25 had received two doses of the MenACWY control vaccine. What the authors observed across the whole study: Spike-specific TCR breadth and depth rose significantly after two AZD1222 doses compared with day 0 and with MenACWY recipients. Conclusions about previously exposed vaccinees are limited because only six or seven AZD1222 recipients were SARS-CoV-2 seropositive at baseline. No day 14 peak-response samples were available, so repertoires were characterized only after the peak T cell response. Nearly half of unique spike-specific TCRs reportedly recognized epitopes outside regions mutated in the B.1.351 and B.1.1.7 variants. The whole spike protein was spanned by vaccine-associated CD4 TCRs, and dominant responses were seen in regions 160-218 and 743-854. The 56-69-year group was small, and its depth increase did not reach significance, likely because of low power. Participants were mostly white British, with more females than males. The authors suggested clonal diversity may have been underestimated.

The CDR3 regions of human TCRbeta chains were subjected to immunosequencing. In the authors' own workflow: TCRs in the repertoires were compared against a reference library of SARS-CoV-2-specific TCRs that had been generated with the MIRA antigen-specificity platform. Breadth was defined as the fraction of unique TCRs that were SARS-CoV-2-associated, and depth was defined as the fraction of total T cells that were SARS-CoV-2-associated. Using the MIRA data, every spike-specific TCR was mapped to the spike region that the TCR reacted to and assigned to either a CD4 or a CD8 class. Log10-transformed breadth and depth values were compared by one-way ANOVA with Sidak's multiple comparisons tests. The clones in this table, taken by TCRdb from immuneACCESS, are in-frame only. Not every clone is retained; where verified, under half of the shortfall comes from an unresolved V gene, and the cause of the rest is unknown. From that table come the V and J calls and clone size; the DNA was used to work out D and trimming. The table for this sample lists 80,000 or so clones; about 85% of them were counted only once. The ten most abundant clones make up 1.5% of the sample.

With respect to this clone: The antigen it recognizes is unknown. Per-nucleotide qualities are absent, and no much larger clonotype sits a single base away. Other DNA sequences in this specimen translate into the identical CDR3.

The time point label on this specimen signifies: baseline before first vaccination. The vaccinee samples were drawn from two UK trials, COV001 and COV002, one of which was a single-blind randomized controlled phase 2/3 trial testing AZD1222 (ChAdOx1 nCoV-19) in healthy adults. For TCRbeta chain sequencing, PBMC samples from trial participants were taken at day 0 and at day 28 after the second dose. Sequenced here: peripheral blood, sampled on day 0 of AZD1222 vaccination. This TCR derives from an adult in good health.

The CDR3 region reads CASSSQGAGQPQHF. The sequenced DNA: TGTGCCAGCAGCTCCCAGGGGGCGGGACAGCCCCAGCATTTT. Recombination connected TRBV7-2 to TRBJ1-5, and 8 junctional nucleotides match TRBD1. Clipping removes 4 bases from V and 7 bases from J, with 6 as the unmatched junction base count. The germline V gene gives CDR1 as SGHTA and CDR2 as FQGNSA. Including cysteine and phenylalanine, the CDR3 has 14 amino acids. Kept here is only the CDR3 DNA, which spans 42 bases and is read in frame from base 1. With all but the CDR3 taken from the reference TRBV7-2 and TRBJ1-5 genes, the full variable domain is: GAGVSQSPSNKVTEKGKDVELRCDPISGHTALYWYRQSLGQGLEFLIYFQGNSAPDKSGLPSDRFSAERTGGSVSTLTIQRTQQEDSAVYLCASSSQGAGQPQHFGDGTRLSIL.